Here is one T cell receptor beta chain with its context. Its antigen is undetermined. Trimming took off 7 bases at V and 3 bases at J, with 12 bases between the two ends. The CDR3 is made up of 13 amino acids. Per the germline V gene, CDR1 is SQVTM and CDR2 is ANQGSEA. This entry is derived from a study of cytomegalovirus exposure and HLA in healthy donors. Use of 60 Vbeta and 13 Jbeta primers characterized the PCR. Here immunoSEQ multiplex PCR was the method, and the copy in TCRdb shows in-frame clones only, minus some. Of 250,000 to 300,000 clones in the sample, 80% to 95% are singletons; the top ten hold approximately 1.5%. Study findings and constraints: Previous analysis showed most TCR beta V segments were productive about 87% or about 30% of the time.

The sample consisted of PBMCs. The chain carries TRBV29-1 and TRBJ1-4; D is ambiguous. The TCR sequence derives from a girl aged 2 to 9 in good health and CMV-seronegative. The DNA for the CDR3 is TGCAGCGCTAGACCCCAGTCTAATGAAAAACTGTTTTTT. It codes for CSARPQSNEKLFF.